This entry lists 31 T cell receptor beta chains sequenced from one sample in a study of siplizumab effects on memory and regulatory T cells (dated by TCRdb to about 2019). Library preparation was by the immunoSEQ multiplex PCR assay. The table comes from immuneACCESS by way of TCRdb, which keeps in-frame sequences with V and J called. Part of the clones is missing from these tables; in studies checked, under half for an unresolved V gene and the rest for unknown reasons. The sample contains fewer than 110,000 clones, about 90% of them found a single time. The ten biggest clones cover more than 10% of the sample. The specimen sequenced was non-Treg CD4+ T cells sorted from blood. Interpreted using the paper, the cell subset or site label stands for: FACS-sorted unstimulated CD4+ non-regulatory T cells. These receptors were obtained from a human donor in good health.

This clone has a handful of counts. The V call is TRBV7-2, the J call TRBJ2-7; D might be TRBD2 (5 bases). The V gene's germline CDR1 is SGHTA and CDR2 FQGNSA. The CDR3 covers 14 residues. V dropped 5 bases and J dropped 0 bases, with 11 bases sitting between them. The CDR3 sequence: CASSREQSSYEQYF. The CDR3 coding sequence is TGTGCCAGCAGCAGGGAGCAGAGCTCCTACGAGCAGTACTTC.

The chain couples TRBV7-2 to TRBJ1-1; D is perhaps TRBD1 (5 bases). The length of the CDR3 is 13 residues. Germline CDR1 SGHTA, CDR2 FQGNSA. With 2 bases removed from V and 6 bases from J, the gap between germline ends came to 10 bases. CDR3 sequence reads: CASSLKRGAEAFF. CDR3 DNA sequence: TGTGCCAGCAGCTTAAAACGGGGCGCTGAAGCTTTCTTT.

The chain combines TRBV4-1 with TRBJ2-6; 13 bases are shared with TRBD2. The germline V gene has CDR1 MGHRA and CDR2 YSYEKL. The junction had 3 bases not matched to a gene; V was cut back by 1 base and J by 3 bases. The CDR3 has 18 residues. The CDR3 sequence: CASSQGTSGRNGANVLTF. The DNA of the CDR3 is TGCGCCAGCAGCCAAGGGACTAGCGGGAGAAATGGGGCCAACGTCCTGACTTTC.

This clone appeared a few times. The same CDR3 arises from other DNA sequences in this sample as well. The V call is TRBV9, the J call TRBJ1-1, with D hard to call. The CDR3 contains 13 residues. Per germline, CDR1 SGDLS and CDR2 YYNGEE. Trimming removed 2 bases from V and 1 base from J, with 6 bases in between. CDR3 bases: TGTGCCAGCAGCGTTTCAGCGAACACTGAAGCTTTCTTT. Its translation is CASSVSANTEAFF. The entire variable domain, with the rest obtained from reference TRBV9 and TRBJ1-1, is as follows: DSGVTQTPKHLITATGQRVTLRCSPRSGDLSVYWYQQSLDQGLQFLIQYYNGEERAKGNILERFSAQQFPDLHSELNLSSLELGDSALYFCASSVSANTEAFFGQGTRLTVV.

The V and J genes are TRBV12-5 and TRBJ2-1, with D possibly being TRBD1 or TRBD2 (5 bases each). Germline V CDR1 and CDR2: LGHNT, FRNRAP. V lost 1 base and J 7 bases, leaving 11 bases between the germline ends. The CDR3 covers 14 residues. In DNA, the CDR3 is TGTGCTAGTGGTTTGGGGGCAGAGGGGAATGAGCAGTTCTTC. It specifies CASGLGAEGNEQFF.

This clone was seen a handful of times. V and J are TRBV30 and TRBJ2-7, with unresolved D. This CDR3 is built from 13 residues. Germline CDR1 and CDR2: GTSNPN and SVGIG (reference sequence). Trimming cost V 0 bases and J 1 base, with 7 bases left between them. The CDR3 DNA sequence: TGTGCCTGGAGTGTTTTACTTTCCTACGAGCAGTACTTC. Its protein is CAWSVLLSYEQYF.

This chain joins TRBV7-2 and TRBJ2-5; a possible D gene is TRBD1 (5 bases). The germline V gene has CDR1 SGHTA and CDR2 FQGNSA. The CDR3 loop spans 17 amino acids. Trimming removed 5 bases at V and 1 base at J, with 20 bases between. CDR3 loop: CASSPHPSTRVQETQYF. In nucleotides, the CDR3 is TGTGCCAGCAGCCCCCACCCCTCAACCAGGGTCCAAGAGACCCAGTACTTC.

This clone was seen a single time. V usage is TRBV6-4 and J usage is TRBJ2-7; TRBD1 matches at 8 bases. Germline assignment: CDR1 MRHNA and CDR2 SNTAGT. CDR3 length: 22 residues. Trimming took 0 bases from V and 2 from J; bases not matched to a gene: 24. DNA of the CDR3: TGTGCCAGCAGTGACTCGATCCTCTTAGTTACCGCCGGGACAGGATCCACCTACGAGCAGTACTTC. This translates into CASSDSILLVTAGTGSTYEQYF.

The chain's CDR3 is CASSRKGLAGDDTGELFF. The CDR3 DNA follows: TGTGCCAGTAGTAGAAAAGGACTAGCGGGAGATGACACCGGGGAGCTGTTTTTT. The chain has TRBV19 and TRBJ2-2; 13 bases match TRBD2. V lost 4 bases, J lost 3 bases, and 8 bases stayed unmatched. The length of the CDR3 is 18 residues. The germline gives CDR1 LNHDA, CDR2 SQIVND (reference sequence).

The CDR3 loop is CASQGAGEQYF. The CDR3 DNA reads as TGTGCCAGCCAGGGAGCAGGGGAGCAGTACTTC. The chain couples TRBV19 to TRBJ2-7, with D perhaps given as TRBD1 or TRBD2 (5 bases each). CDR1 is LNHDA, CDR2 SQIVND, per germline (reference sequence). The CDR3 covers 11 residues. The V end lost 9 bases, the J end lost 7 bases, and 13 bases lay between the germline ends.

The V gene is TRBV6-6, the J gene TRBJ2-7, with 7 positions matching TRBD1. CDR3 size: 12 residues. The V segment lost 6 bases and the J segment 5 bases; nucleotides outside the gene matches: 4. Germline CDR1 and CDR2: MNHNY and SVGAGI (reference sequence). CDR3 amino acids: CASSRTGNEQYF. The CDR3 DNA reads as TGTGCCAGCAGCAGGACAGGAAACGAGCAGTACTTC.

The chain has TRBV21-1 and TRBJ2-2; the table's TRBD1 call for D was not verified on the DNA. TRBV21-1 is noted as a pseudogene. The CDR3 is 16 residues long. CDR3 amino acids: CASSKWKGGSTGELFF. Here the CDR3 DNA reads TGTGCCAGCAGCAAATGGAAAGGGGGCAGCACCGGGGAGCTGTTTTTT.

The CDR3 bases are TGTGCCATCAGTGACCCGAGGAACACTGAAGCTTTCTTT. Protein: CAISDPRNTEAFF. The V call is TRBV10-3, the J call TRBJ1-1; D remains unclear. Germline V gives CDR1 ENHRY, CDR2 SYGVKD. CDR3 size: 13 residues. Trimming left V 3 bases short and J 1 base short, with 6 bases between.

As concerns this clone: The same CDR3 can be traced to other DNA sequences in this sample. J is TRBJ2-7 and V is TRBV29-1; 9 bases fit TRBD2. The CDR3 length is 12 residues. CDR1 SQVTM and CDR2 ANQGSEA come from the germline V gene. V was clipped by 6 bases and J by 4 bases; unmatched bases: 4. This CDR3 is CSVATSGYEQYF. In DNA, the CDR3 is TGCAGCGTCGCTACTAGCGGGTACGAGCAGTACTTC.

The gene calls are TRBV14 and TRBJ2-3; possibly TRBD1 or TRBD2 for D (5 bases each). There are 13 residues in the CDR3. Trimming removed 0 bases at V and 7 bases at J, with 8 bases between. Germline V gene lookup returns CDR1 SGHDN and CDR2 FVKESK. The CDR3 coding sequence is TGTGCCAGCAGCCAAGATGGGACCAATACGCAGTATTTT. It codes for CASSQDGTNTQYF.

This chain uses TRBV27 with TRBJ1-2; TRBD1 matches at 8 bases. The V gene end was trimmed by 6 bases and the J gene end by 10 bases; junction bases not matched to a gene: 13. CDR3 size: 14 residues. The germline CDR1 and CDR2 sequences are MNHEY and SMNVEV (reference sequence). The CDR3 DNA sequence: TGTGCCAGCAGGAAGACAGGGGAACCTTCTAACTACACCTTC. Its protein is CASRKTGEPSNYTF.

V is TRBV7-8 and J is TRBJ2-7, with TRBD1 identical over 9 bases. Trimming at V came to 2 bases and at J to 2 bases, leaving 10 bases not matched to a gene. The CDR3 has 17 residues. Germline CDR1 SGHVS, CDR2 FQNEAQ. The CDR3 sequence is CASSLTRPGQGTYEQYF. CDR3 DNA: TGTGCCAGCAGCTTAACCCGACCGGGACAGGGAACCTACGAGCAGTACTTC.

This rearrangement joins TRBV6-5 to TRBJ2-1, with a weak D call TRBD2 (6 bases). V was shortened by 0 bases and J by 4 bases, with 7 bases between the two germline ends. This CDR3 region has 14 residues. Germline V CDR1 and CDR2: MNHEY, SVGAGI. This CDR3 reads CASSYSRGYNEQFF. CDR3 in DNA: TGTGCCAGCAGTTACTCCCGGGGGTACAATGAGCAGTTCTTC.

The chain employs TRBV5-4 and TRBJ2-7; tentative D call: TRBD2 (5 bases). V lost 3 bases and J 3 bases, leaving 10 bases between the germline ends. This CDR3 comprises 13 residues. CDR1 is SGHNT, CDR2 YYREEE, per germline (reference sequence). Here the CDR3 DNA reads TGTGCCAGCAGCTCCGGACGGGACTACGAGCAGTACTTC. It codes for CASSSGRDYEQYF.

V and J are TRBV30 and TRBJ2-1; D unclear. CDR3 length: 14 residues. Germline CDR1 and CDR2: GTSNPN and SVGIG (reference sequence). V lost 0 bases to trimming and J lost 2 bases, with 8 bases between them. The CDR3 coding sequence is TGTGCCTGGAGTGTAGGGCAGCCCTACAATGAGCAGTTCTTC. It is translated as CAWSVGQPYNEQFF.

V gene TRBV4-1 combines with J gene TRBJ2-3, with no clear D. V shed 4 bases and J shed 0 bases, with 11 bases lying between them. The CDR3 is made up of 15 amino acids. Germline CDR1 MGHRA, CDR2 YSYEKL. The CDR3 region has the DNA TGCGCCAGCAGCCGCCTAACAGCTAGCACAGATACGCAGTATTTT. As protein: CASSRLTASTDTQYF.

The chain joins TRBV10-3 to TRBJ2-5; 9 positions agree with TRBD1. Looked up from germline, CDR1 is ENHRY and CDR2 is SYGVKD. The ends lost 10 bases at V and 5 bases at J; junction bases unmatched: 5. This CDR3 has 12 amino acids. CDR3 residues: CATRQGGETQYF. CDR3 nucleotide sequence: TGTGCCACGAGACAGGGGGGGGAGACCCAGTACTTC.

The chain carries TRBV19 and TRBJ2-7; D uncertain. Germline V gene lookup returns CDR1 LNHDA and CDR2 SQIVND (reference sequence). The ends were cut back, 6 bases at V and 2 bases at J, with 2 bases in the middle. The CDR3 has 10 amino acids. CDR3 loop: CASSAYEQYF. The CDR3 nucleotides are TGTGCCAGTAGCGCCTACGAGCAGTACTTC.

The V and J genes are TRBV7-9 and TRBJ2-6, with D possibly being TRBD1 (5 bases). The CDR3 spans 15 residues. Trimming took 5 bases from V and 4 from J, leaving 12 bases between them. Germline lookup yields CDR1 SEHNR and CDR2 FQNEAQ (reference sequence). The DNA of the CDR3 is TGTGCCAGCAGCCCCAGGGTAGCAGGGGCCAACGTCCTGACTTTC. Encoded protein: CASSPRVAGANVLTF.

The chain combines TRBV5-1 with TRBJ2-4; D call uncertain. CDR1 and CDR2 from the germline V gene are SGHRS and YFSETQ. The CDR3 runs 16 residues. Trimming took off 4 bases at V and 1 base at J, with 15 bases between the two ends. The CDR3, as DNA: TGCGCCAGCAGCCTAGGAACCCCGAGCGCCAAAAACATTCAGTACTTC. It specifies CASSLGTPSAKNIQYF.

DNA for the CDR3: TGTGCCTGGACCCAAGTCGGGGAGCTGTTTTTT. It translates to CAWTQVGELFF. The V gene is TRBV30, the J gene TRBJ2-2, with D unresolved. There are 11 residues in the CDR3. Trimming pared 4 bases from V and 7 bases from J, leaving 7 bases between. Germline assignment: CDR1 GTSNPN and CDR2 SVGIG (reference sequence).

This clone was seen only a few times. V and J are TRBV5-1 and TRBJ1-3; unclear D gene. With 6 bases removed from V and 2 bases from J, the gap between germline ends came to 9 bases. There are 13 residues in the CDR3. Germline CDR1 is SGHRS and CDR2 is YFSETQ. DNA for the CDR3: TGCGCCAGCACCGAGACGGCTGGAAACACCATATATTTT. Its protein is CASTETAGNTIYF.

This chain uses TRBV7-2 with TRBJ2-1; no definite D call. The V end lost 5 bases, the J end lost 4 bases, and 15 bases lay between the germline ends. This CDR3 contains 15 residues. CDR1 and CDR2 from the germline V gene are SGHTA and FQGNSA. The CDR3 nucleotides are TGTGCCAGCAGCGTCTATATGGGCCCGTACAATGAGCAGTTCTTC. Protein product: CASSVYMGPYNEQFF.

V usage is TRBV7-8 and J usage is TRBJ2-3; 7 bases match TRBD1. V dropped 0 bases and J dropped 5; count of bases not matched to a gene: 8. This CDR3 is 16 amino acids long. The germline CDR1 and CDR2 sequences are SGHVS and FQNEAQ. DNA for the CDR3: TGTGCCAGCAGCTTAGCTAGGGGGCCGGGGAAAGATACGCAGTATTTT. Its protein is CASSLARGPGKDTQYF.

V is TRBV2 and J is TRBJ2-3; tentatively, D is TRBD1 (5 bases). Germline CDR1 and CDR2: SNHLY and FYNNEI. This CDR3 spans 13 amino acids. The ends were cut back, 9 bases at V and 0 bases at J, with 10 bases in the middle. The DNA for the CDR3 is TGTGCCAGGGGGCGTGCTAGCACAGATACGCAGTATTTT. Translated, it gives CARGRASTDTQYF.

The chain is built from TRBV5-4 and TRBJ2-5; the D is unclear. Germline loops: CDR1 SGHNT, CDR2 YYREEE (reference sequence). Trimming removed 2 bases at V and 5 bases at J, with 10 bases between. This CDR3 contains 13 residues. The CDR3 loop reads CASSFRSDETQYF. As DNA, the CDR3 is TGTGCCAGCAGCTTTCGCTCAGATGAGACCCAGTACTTC.